What follows are 11 T cell receptor beta chains derived from one specimen sequenced in a study of long-term antiretroviral therapy in people with HIV. Sequencing relied on immunoSEQ assay v3.0, run at survey level. Profiled with immunoSEQ multiplex PCR; TCRdb holds only in-frame clones, not every one. The table shows about 23,000 clones, with roughly four fifths occurring only once. The sequenced sample was unsorted PBMCs, obtained 0.4 years after starting antiretroviral therapy. The receptors come from a man aged 50 to 60 with HIV.

V usage is TRBV7-2 and J usage is TRBJ2-3; D gene uncertain. Germline V gene sequence: CDR1 SGHTA, CDR2 FQGNSA. V was trimmed by 0 bases and J by 4 bases, leaving 5 bases between them. There are 13 residues in the CDR3. The CDR3: CASSLASSDTQYF. CDR3 bases: TGTGCCAGCAGCTTAGCGTCTTCAGATACGCAGTATTTT.

The genes are TRBV7-2 and TRBJ2-3, with 12 bases matching TRBD2. CDR1 and CDR2 from the germline V gene are SGHTA and FQGNSA. V was pared by 4 bases and J by 4 bases, with 6 bases of the junction left unmatched. This CDR3 is 16 amino acids long. DNA for the CDR3: TGTGCCAGCAGCTCTAGCGGGGGGGCCCCCCCAGATACGCAGTATTTT. Residues: CASSSSGGAPPDTQYF. Drawing the rest from reference TRBV7-2 and TRBJ2-3, the complete variable domain is GAGVSQSPSNKVTEKGKDVELRCDPISGHTALYWYRQSLGQGLEFLIYFQGNSAPDKSGLPSDRFSAERTGGSVSTLTIQRTQQEDSAVYLCASSSSGGAPPDTQYFGPGTRLTVL.

The chain is built from TRBV6-5 and TRBJ1-5, with a tentative D call TRBD1 (5 bases). CDR3 size: 15 residues. Germline V gene lookup returns CDR1 MNHEY and CDR2 SVGAGI. Trimming stripped 6 bases from V and 2 bases from J, with 14 bases between. The CDR3 nucleotides read TGTGCCAGCAGGAAACAGGTTCACGGCAATCAGCCCCAGCATTTT. Translation: CASRKQVHGNQPQHF.

V usage is TRBV5-6 and J usage is TRBJ1-1; D is unclear. This CDR3 has 13 residues. The V and J ends lost 3 bases and 4 bases respectively, with 10 bases between them. CDR1 and CDR2 (germline): SGHDT, YYEEEE. CDR3: CASSSRRVTEAFF. CDR3 DNA sequence: TGTGCCAGCAGCTCGAGGAGGGTCACTGAAGCTTTCTTT.

CDR3 protein: CASSIIYGLNQPQHF. The CDR3 DNA reads as TGTGCCAGTAGTATAATATATGGGCTGAATCAGCCCCAGCATTTT. This sequence joins TRBV19 and TRBJ1-5, with unresolved D. Trimming removed 2 bases from V and 4 bases from J, with 12 bases in between. Germline assignment: CDR1 LNHDA and CDR2 SQIVND (reference sequence). CDR3 length: 15 residues.

V gene TRBV6-4 combines with J gene TRBJ2-3; a weak D match, TRBD1 (6 bases). From germline, CDR1 is MRHNA and CDR2 SNTAGT. CDR3 size: 14 residues. Trimming stripped 6 bases from V and 5 bases from J, with 15 bases between. CDR3 residues: CASRAPGDGDTQYF. CDR3 coding DNA: TGTGCCAGCAGAGCCCCAGGGGATGGAGATACGCAGTATTTT.

The chain joins TRBV11-2 to TRBJ1-2, with 10 bases fitting TRBD1. With V trimmed by 3 bases and J by 4 bases, 5 bases remained unmatched. CDR1 and CDR2 (germline): SGHAT, FQNNGV. The CDR3 is made up of 15 amino acids. CDR3 coding DNA: TGTGCCAGCAGCTTGGGGACAGGGGCGAGCTATGGCTACACCTTC. Protein sequence: CASSLGTGASYGYTF. Full variable domain (remainder filled in from reference TRBV11-2 and TRBJ1-2): EAGVAQSPRYKIIEKRQSVAFWCNPISGHATLYWYQQILGQGPKLLIQFQNNGVVDDSQLPKDRFSAERLKGVDSTLKIQPAKLEDSAVYLCASSLGTGASYGYTFGSGTRLTVV.

This clone was observed a few times. The chain combines TRBV29-1 with TRBJ1-6; TRBD1 aligns across 8 bases. The CDR3 contains 13 residues. Unmatched junction bases numbered 2, after V lost 3 bases and J lost 7 bases. CDR1 and CDR2 from the germline V gene are SQVTM and ANQGSEA. CDR3 residues: CSVEDRANSPLHF. The DNA for the CDR3 is TGCAGCGTTGAGGACAGGGCGAATTCACCCCTCCACTTT.

The V and J genes are TRBV9 and TRBJ2-3, with D perhaps given as TRBD1 or TRBD2 (5 bases each). Trimming left V 6 bases short and J 1 base short, with 12 bases between. The CDR3 sequence is 14 residues long. In germline, CDR1 is SGDLS, CDR2 YYNGEE. CDR3 in amino acids: CASTREGGTDTQYF. The CDR3 bases are TGTGCCAGCACCCGGGAAGGGGGCACAGATACGCAGTATTTT.

This clone was detected once. The chain joins TRBV19 to TRBJ1-1, with 8 bases that match TRBD1. Unmatched junction bases numbered 8, after V lost 7 bases and J lost 4 bases. Germline CDR1 reads LNHDA; CDR2 reads SQIVND (reference sequence). There are 14 residues in the CDR3. CDR3 DNA: TGTGCCAGTATTACCACAGGGGGTCTCACTGAAGCTTTCTTT. Its protein is CASITTGGLTEAFF.

V and J are TRBV29-1 and TRBJ2-3; 8 bases align to TRBD2. This CDR3 has 15 amino acids. CDR1 and CDR2 from the germline V gene are SQVTM and ANQGSEA. Trimming removed 4 bases from V and 0 bases from J; junction bases left unmatched: 6. CDR3 loop: CSVAVGRGSTDTQYF. DNA for the CDR3: TGCAGCGTTGCTGTCGGGAGGGGGAGCACAGATACGCAGTATTTT.